A single sample gave rise to the 2 T cell receptor beta chains below, sequenced in a study of OX40 agonist ivuxolimab in advanced cancers. Data came from immunoSEQ multiplex PCR; TCRdb stores just in-frame clones and leaves some out. The data contain fewer than 85,000 clones, about 73% of them singletons. Sample: CD4+ or CD8+ T cells sorted from blood, taken in a trial of the OX40 agonist ivuxolimab. The receptors shown here come from an adult with an advanced solid tumor such as melanoma, head and neck, liver or kidney cancer.

This rearrangement joins TRBV6-5 to TRBJ1-1, with D uncertain. The CDR3 sequence is 14 residues long. The ends were cut back, 4 bases at V and 0 bases at J, with 9 bases in the middle. Germline values: CDR1 MNHEY, CDR2 SVGAGI. CDR3 protein: CASSSPRVNTEAFF. The CDR3 DNA reads as TGTGCCAGCAGTTCCCCGCGGGTGAACACTGAAGCTTTCTTT.

This chain connects TRBV5-1 to TRBJ1-6; TRBD1 is a possible D gene (6 bases). The germline CDR1 and CDR2 sequences are SGHRS and YFSETQ. V lost 0 bases and J lost 11, with 15 bases in between. The CDR3 has 15 residues. In nucleotides, the CDR3 is TGCGCCAGCAGCTTGGAGCCGGGGGCGGTCGCACCCCTCCACTTT. It is translated as CASSLEPGAVAPLHF.